Listed below are T cell receptor beta chains from one sample, sequenced in a study of PD-1 blockade in mismatch repair-deficient tumors. The table came from immunoSEQ multiplex PCR; TCRdb's copy has only in-frame clones and leaves some out. This table holds some 100,000 clones, about 79% found once. Specimen: peripheral blood, collected approximately 35 weeks after starting pembrolizumab. These receptors all come from an adult with mismatch repair-deficient cancer. Each CDR3 is given with its conserved first and last residue. D genes are given only for firm matches. Only part of the rows carry a size: once, few, many, or a class if the clone is expanded.

D	V	J	size	CDR3	DNA
TRBD1	TRBV7-9	TRBJ2-2	NA	CASSFGTGVTGELFF	TGTGCCAGCAGCTTCGGGACAGGGGTTACCGGGGAGCTGTTTTTT
NA	TRBV5-1	TRBJ2-6	NA	CASSLEPGVSSGANVLTF	TGCGCCAGCAGCTTGGAACCAGGGGTCAGCTCTGGGGCCAACGTCCTGACTTTC
TRBD2	TRBV29-1	TRBJ2-1	once	CSVELDGLAGAYEQFF	TGCAGCGTTGAACTTGACGGACTAGCGGGAGCCTATGAGCAGTTCTTC
NA	TRBV9	TRBJ2-2	NA	CASSVRPRGDTGELFF	TGTGCCAGCAGCGTACGGCCTAGGGGCGACACCGGGGAGCTGTTTTTT
TRBD2	TRBV4-2	TRBJ2-7	NA	CASSQNPGGTYEQYF	TGTGCCAGCAGCCAAAACCCGGGAGGGACCTACGAGCAGTACTTC
NA	TRBV10-1	TRBJ2-3	once	CASSDRIRDTQYF	TGCGCCAGCAGTGATCGAATCCGAGATACGCAGTATTTT
NA	TRBV7-9	TRBJ1-4	NA	CASSTLNDGTTNEKLFF	TGTGCCAGCAGCACACTTAACGACGGTACAACTAATGAAAAACTGTTTTTT
TRBD2	TRBV5-1	TRBJ2-5	few	CASSLGLAPSGETQYF	TGCGCCAGCAGCCTGGGACTAGCGCCAAGCGGCGAGACCCAGTACTTC
NA	TRBV27	TRBJ1-5	NA	CASSPFIGFNQPQHF	TGTGCCAGCAGTCCGTTTATAGGGTTCAATCAGCCCCAGCATTTT
NA	TRBV6-5	TRBJ2-3	NA	CASSYSPETYTQYF	TGTGCCAGCAGTTACTCGCCCGAGACTTATACGCAGTATTTT
NA	TRBV7-9	TRBJ1-2	NA	CASSQDEESPNYGYTF	TGCGCCAGCAGCCAAGATGAAGAATCTCCTAACTATGGCTACACCTTC
NA	TRBV7-3	TRBJ2-7	NA	CASSPQGGGYEQYF	TGTGCCAGCAGCCCCCAGGGAGGTGGCTACGAGCAGTACTTC
NA	TRBV30	TRBJ1-1	NA	CAWNSGWGNTEAFF	TGTGCCTGGAATTCGGGCTGGGGGAACACTGAAGCTTTCTTT
NA	TRBV9	TRBJ2-7	NA	CASSPREASYEQYF	TGTGCCAGCAGCCCTAGGGAGGCCTCCTACGAGCAGTACTTC
NA	TRBV19	TRBJ2-3	NA	CASTKFTSTDTQYF	TGTGCCAGTACAAAGTTCACTAGCACAGATACGCAGTATTTT
TRBD1	TRBV19	TRBJ2-1	NA	CASSIGTGQVNEQFF	TGTGCCAGTAGTATAGGGACGGGACAGGTAAATGAGCAGTTCTTC
NA	TRBV29-1	TRBJ1-1	NA	CSVSRRQILNTEAFF	TGCAGCGTGAGCCGGAGACAGATTCTGAACACTGAAGCTTTCTTT
NA	TRBV7-9	TRBJ2-1	NA	CASSLETGRVLTDEQFF	TGTGCCAGCAGCTTAGAAACGGGCAGGGTACTTACGGATGAGCAGTTCTTC